Detailed here is one TCR beta chain. Its target is not known. Sequencing used immunoSEQ multiplex PCR; TCRdb keeps in-frame clones, though not all of them. The data contain a few hundred thousand clones, around 79% of them singletons. The source of the sample is a study of shared clonotypes between healthy human individuals. Study-wide context: Plates per donor: three CD4 naive, three CD4 memory, two CD8 naive, one CD8 memory.

Germline-derived CDR1 and CDR2 are SQVTM and ANQGSEA. The CDR3 has 15 residues. Trimming shortened V by 0 bases and J by 2 bases, and 13 bases separated the two germline ends. Regarding the study as a whole: Larger estimated richness was generally recorded for naive subsets relative to memory subsets.

Sequenced material: memory CD4+ T cells sorted from blood. The sample's subset: CD45RA-negative fraction. The rearrangement joins TRBV29-1 to TRBJ1-1; maybe TRBD1 (6 bases). The receptor was isolated from a man younger than 40 in good health. CDR3 in amino acids: CSVEDHQDRNTEAFF. Here the CDR3 DNA reads TGCAGCGTTGAAGATCACCAGGACAGAAACACTGAAGCTTTCTTT.